The 26 T cell receptor beta chains in this list originate from one sample, sequenced in a study of shared clonotypes between healthy human individuals (TCRdb year 2020). CD8 naive samples were CD45RO-negative cells positively selected for CCR7, giving a CD45RA+CCR7+ population that excluded TemRA cells. Library creation used the immunoSEQ multiplex PCR assay. In its TCRdb copy, this immuneACCESS table keeps in-frame sequences only and misses some clones. Where compared with another copy, unresolved V genes explain less than half of these, and the others have no known cause. This sample holds about 2.2 million clones; 85% to 95% were observed only once. The leading ten clones occupy more than 1.5% of the sample. Sample: naive CD8+ T cells from PBMCs. The cell subset or site label, as the study defines it: CD45RA+CCR7+. The receptor set was obtained from a man aged 18 to 29 in good health. Some clones in this sample may be carry-over from other donors' samples.

V gene TRBV19 combines with J gene TRBJ2-7; the D is unclear. This CDR3 has 13 amino acids. Germline CDR1 reads LNHDA; CDR2 reads SQIVND (reference sequence). With 5 bases removed from V and 4 bases from J, the gap between germline ends came to 12 bases. DNA for the CDR3: TGTGCCAGTAGTCTCCTCAGTGGGTACGAGCAGTACTTC. This sequence encodes CASSLLSGYEQYF.

V gene TRBV6-1 combines with J gene TRBJ2-1, with D possibly being TRBD2 (7 bases). Germline V gene data show CDR1 as MNHNS and CDR2 as SASEGT. Trimming shortened V by 3 bases and J by 8 bases, and 20 bases separated the two germline ends. The CDR3 runs 16 residues. Written as DNA, the CDR3 is TGTGCCAGCAGTGACCCCTATTCCGCGGGGGCCCATGAGCAGTTCTTC. Translated: CASSDPYSAGAHEQFF.

The V and J genes are TRBV4-2 and TRBJ2-3; 13 bases align to TRBD2. The CDR3 runs to 18 residues. After removal of 5 bases from V and 1 base from J, the junction contained 9 bases not matched to a gene. The germline V gene has CDR1 LGHNA and CDR2 YNFKEQ. CDR3 DNA: TGTGCCAGCAGCGCGGGACTAGCGGGACCCTCGGGCACAGATACGCAGTATTTT. Residues: CASSAGLAGPSGTDTQYF.

This chain links TRBV27 with TRBJ1-1; maybe TRBD1 (6 bases). V dropped 1 base and J dropped 4 bases, with 16 bases sitting between them. This CDR3 comprises 16 residues. Per the germline V gene, CDR1 is MNHEY and CDR2 is SMNVEV (reference sequence). Written as DNA, the CDR3 is TGTGCCAGCAGTTTATTGGGAAAGGGGGGGATCACTGAAGCTTTCTTT. Its protein is CASSLLGKGGITEAFF.

The chain carries TRBV7-9 and TRBJ1-1; TRBD1 might be the D (5 bases). The CDR3 is 18 amino acids. Trimming removed 5 bases at V and 1 base at J, with 23 bases between. Germline CDR1 SEHNR, CDR2 FQNEAQ (reference sequence). The chain's CDR3 is CASSLDHPAGGWNTEAFF. CDR3 nucleotides: TGTGCCAGCAGCCTCGACCACCCCGCGGGGGGATGGAACACTGAAGCTTTCTTT.

The V call is TRBV9, the J call TRBJ2-1; TRBD2 agrees at 13 bases. Per the germline V gene, CDR1 is SGDLS and CDR2 is YYNGEE. After removal of 0 bases from V and 5 bases from J, the junction contained 5 bases not matched to a gene. This CDR3 contains 17 residues. The DNA of the CDR3 is TGTGCCAGCAGCGTAGCTGGGGGGACTAGCGGGAACAATGAGCAGTTCTTC. Protein sequence: CASSVAGGTSGNNEQFF.

V and J are TRBV6-1 and TRBJ2-1; 8 nucleotides agree with TRBD1. This CDR3 spans 14 amino acids. Germline assignment: CDR1 MNHNS and CDR2 SASEGT. After removal of 4 bases from V and 3 bases from J, the junction contained 2 bases not matched to a gene. The CDR3 bases are TGTGCCAGCAGTGGTGGACAGGGCTACAATGAGCAGTTCTTC. Encoded protein: CASSGGQGYNEQFF.

As for this clone: This specimen includes other DNA sequences encoding the same CDR3. The chain couples TRBV9 to TRBJ2-7, with 8 bases lining up with TRBD1. This CDR3 contains 15 residues. The ends lost 0 bases at V and 1 base at J; junction bases unmatched: 3. Per germline, CDR1 SGDLS and CDR2 YYNGEE. The CDR3, as DNA: TGTGCCAGCAGCGTAGGGACAGGGCCATCCTACGAGCAGTACTTC. This sequence encodes CASSVGTGPSYEQYF.

This chain uses TRBV27 with TRBJ2-7; D might be TRBD1 (6 bases). CDR3 length: 16 amino acids. V was clipped by 1 base and J by 4 bases, with 17 bases between them. Germline V CDR1 and CDR2: MNHEY, SMNVEV (reference sequence). The CDR3 DNA reads as TGTGCCAGCAGTTTATGGAATACAGGGATAATTTACGAGCAGTACTTC. Translation: CASSLWNTGIIYEQYF.

This chain joins TRBV28 and TRBJ1-2; D is ambiguous. Deletions cut 6 bases from V and 0 bases from J, with 11 bases between. Germline lookup yields CDR1 MDHEN and CDR2 SYDVKM. CDR3 length: 14 residues. The CDR3 region has the DNA TGTGCCAGCAGACCCCGGACCTCTAACTATGGCTACACCTTC. It yields the protein CASRPRTSNYGYTF.

CDR3 coding DNA: TGTGCCAGTAGTATAAGTCAGGGGGTATATCAGCCCCAGCATTTT. It specifies CASSISQGVYQPQHF. The rearrangement links TRBV19 to TRBJ1-5; 7 bases fit TRBD1. CDR1 is LNHDA and CDR2 is SQIVND in the germline V gene (reference sequence). This CDR3 contains 15 residues. Losses at the gene ends were 2 bases for V and 5 bases for J; bases not matched to a gene: 6.

Here the CDR3 reads CASSQPVSTDTQYF. CDR3 bases: TGCGCCAGCAGCCAGCCGGTGAGCACAGATACGCAGTATTTT. The genes are TRBV4-1 and TRBJ2-3; D is ambiguous. There are 14 residues in the CDR3. CDR1 and CDR2 (germline): MGHRA, YSYEKL. The V end lost 3 bases, the J end lost 0 bases, and 7 bases lay between the germline ends.

The V and J genes are TRBV4-1 and TRBJ2-7, with D perhaps matching TRBD1 (6 bases). Germline CDR1 MGHRA, CDR2 YSYEKL. The V end lost 5 bases, the J end lost 7 bases, and 15 bases lay between the germline ends. CDR3 length: 13 amino acids. The CDR3 sequence is CASSELGAGEQYF. CDR3 bases: TGCGCCAGCAGCGAGCTGGGGGCGGGTGAGCAGTACTTC.

The CDR3 nucleotides read TGTGCCAGCAGCGCTAGCGGGAAGATGAAAAATGAGCAGTTCTTC. Translation: CASSASGKMKNEQFF. The chain carries TRBV9 and TRBJ2-1; 9 nucleotides align to TRBD2. CDR1 is SGDLS, CDR2 YYNGEE, per germline. The trim removed 3 bases at V and 7 bases at J, leaving 8 bases unmatched. CDR3 size: 15 residues.

CDR3 protein: CASSPGRGFADTQYF. In nucleotides, the CDR3 is TGTGCCAGCTCTCCGGGACGAGGGTTCGCAGATACGCAGTATTTT. This chain uses TRBV18 with TRBJ2-3; the D call may be TRBD1 or TRBD2 (5 bases each). Per germline, CDR1 KGHSH and CDR2 LQKENI. This CDR3 spans 15 amino acids. Trimming cost V 6 bases and J 4 bases, with 17 bases left between them.

V is TRBV5-5 and J is TRBJ2-7, with D uncertain. V lost 2 bases, J lost 2 bases, and 11 bases lay in between. There are 14 residues in the CDR3. Germline V CDR1 and CDR2: SGHKS, YYEKEE (reference sequence). CDR3 region: CASSFAAAAYEQYF. The CDR3 DNA sequence: TGTGCCAGCAGCTTTGCGGCAGCCGCCTACGAGCAGTACTTC.

The chain uses TRBV10-3 and TRBJ2-2; 13 bases map to TRBD2. The J segment lost 7 bases and the V segment lost 6 bases, leaving 5 bases of the junction unmatched. The CDR3 spans 15 residues. Germline CDR1 is ENHRY and CDR2 is SYGVKD. The CDR3 DNA sequence: TGTGCCATCAGAGGACTAGCGGGAGCCGGCGGGGAGCTGTTTTTT. This gives the protein CAIRGLAGAGGELFF.

In nucleotides, the CDR3 is TGTGCCAGCAGCGTACTAGCGGGAGGATCGGATGAGCAGTTCTTC. Translating gives CASSVLAGGSDEQFF. V usage is TRBV7-3 and J usage is TRBJ2-1; 12 nucleotides line up with TRBD2. Germline-derived CDR1 and CDR2 are SGHTA and FQGTGA. The ends lost 5 bases at V and 8 bases at J; junction bases unmatched: 7. The CDR3 is 15 amino acids.

The chain's CDR3 is CASSVYDGSSYNEQFF. In DNA form, the CDR3 reads TGTGCCAGCAGCGTATATGACGGTAGCTCCTACAATGAGCAGTTCTTC. This chain uses TRBV9 with TRBJ2-1; unclear D gene. CDR1 is SGDLS, CDR2 YYNGEE, per germline. Trimming pared 1 base from V and 0 bases from J, leaving 11 bases between. The CDR3 length is 16 residues.

The gene calls are TRBV19 and TRBJ2-7; TRBD2 is a possible D gene (5 bases). Between the trimmed V and J ends, which lost 5 bases and 1 base, there was a span of 12 bases. This CDR3 comprises 14 residues. Germline V gene lookup returns CDR1 LNHDA and CDR2 SQIVND (reference sequence). The CDR3 sequence: CASSPRPGSYEQYF. DNA for the CDR3: TGTGCCAGTAGTCCCAGGCCGGGATCCTACGAGCAGTACTTC.

The genes are TRBV6-1 and TRBJ1-1, with 9 bases lining up with TRBD1. In germline, CDR1 is MNHNS, CDR2 SASEGT. Losses at the gene ends were 4 bases for V and 0 bases for J; bases not matched to a gene: 6. This CDR3 has 16 residues. The CDR3 is CASSGTGVFMNTEAFF. The CDR3 region has the DNA TGTGCCAGCAGTGGGACAGGGGTTTTTATGAACACTGAAGCTTTCTTT.

The gene calls are TRBV27 and TRBJ1-1, with 7 bases that match TRBD1. Looked up from germline, CDR1 is MNHEY and CDR2 is SMNVEV (reference sequence). With V trimmed by 4 bases and J by 5 bases, 7 bases remained unmatched. The length of the CDR3 is 14 residues. The CDR3 loop reads CASSSTGVWTEAFF. CDR3 DNA: TGTGCCAGCAGTTCTACAGGGGTGTGGACTGAAGCTTTCTTT.

The rearrangement uses TRBV28 and TRBJ1-2; no definite D call. V was trimmed by 3 bases and J by 4 bases, leaving 15 bases between them. The CDR3 is 15 amino acids. Germline V gene data show CDR1 as MDHEN and CDR2 as SYDVKM. The CDR3, as DNA: TGTGCCAGCAGTTTCCTCAGCCTAGTTCCCTATGGCTACACCTTC. As protein: CASSFLSLVPYGYTF.

This clone was counted a few times. The chain has TRBV7-9 and TRBJ1-1; D gene uncertain. CDR3 length equals 14 residues. From germline, CDR1 is SEHNR and CDR2 FQNEAQ (reference sequence). The V end lost 8 bases, the J end lost 2 bases, and 15 bases lay between the germline ends. The CDR3 protein is CASGVVILNTEAFF. The CDR3 DNA is TGTGCCAGCGGTGTAGTGATCCTCAACACTGAAGCTTTCTTT.

This clone was detected once. The gene calls are TRBV19 and TRBJ1-5; TRBD1 might be the D (5 bases). The CDR3 has 15 amino acids. In germline, CDR1 is LNHDA, CDR2 SQIVND (reference sequence). The V end lost 3 bases, the J end lost 2 bases, and 11 bases lay between the germline ends. The CDR3 DNA sequence: TGTGCCAGTAGTATGGGGGATTACGGCAATCAGCCCCAGCATTTT. Translation gives CASSMGDYGNQPQHF.

In regard to this clone: Other DNA sequences of this sample code for an identical CDR3. The V call is TRBV7-9, the J call TRBJ1-5; D gene uncertain. The CDR3 runs 12 residues. Looked up from germline, CDR1 is SEHNR and CDR2 is FQNEAQ (reference sequence). The V and J ends lost 5 bases and 5 bases respectively, with 7 bases between them. The CDR3 sequence: CASSLGYQPQHF. CDR3 DNA: TGTGCCAGCAGCCTTGGTTATCAGCCCCAGCATTTT. Full variable domain (rest looked up from reference TRBV7-9 and TRBJ1-5): DTGVSQNPRHKITKRGQNVTFRCDPISEHNRLYWYRQTLGQGPEFLTYFQNEAQLEKSRLLSDRFSAERPKGSFSTLEIQRTEQGDSAMYLCASSLGYQPQHFGDGTRLSIL.